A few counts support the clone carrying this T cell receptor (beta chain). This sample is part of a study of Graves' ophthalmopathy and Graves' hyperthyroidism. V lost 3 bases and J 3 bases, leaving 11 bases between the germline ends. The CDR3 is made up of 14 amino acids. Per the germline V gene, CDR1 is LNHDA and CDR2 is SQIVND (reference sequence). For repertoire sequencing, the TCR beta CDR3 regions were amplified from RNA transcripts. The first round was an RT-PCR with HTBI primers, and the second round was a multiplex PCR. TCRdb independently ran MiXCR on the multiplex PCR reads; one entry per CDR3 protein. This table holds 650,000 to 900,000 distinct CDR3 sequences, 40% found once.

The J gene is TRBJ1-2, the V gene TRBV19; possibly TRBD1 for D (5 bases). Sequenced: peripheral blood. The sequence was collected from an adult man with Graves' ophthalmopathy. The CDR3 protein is CASSIVLGDYGYTF. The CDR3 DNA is TGTGCCAGTAGTATTGTACTGGGGGACTATGGCTACACCTTC. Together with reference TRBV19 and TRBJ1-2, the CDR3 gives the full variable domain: DGGITQSPKYLFRKEGQNVTLSCEQNLNHDAMYWYRQDPGQGLRLIYYSQIVNDFQKGDIAEGYSVSREKKESFPLTVTSAQKNPTAFYLCASSIVLGDYGYTFGSGTRLTVV.